This T cell receptor beta chain was found in a study of a mutant IDH1 vaccine in newly diagnosed glioma (dated by TCRdb to the early 2020s). For the wider study: Across visits V03 through V10, patients got a total of eight vaccinations, given in weeks 1, 3, 5, 7, 11, 15, 19 and 23. Vaccination started 4-6 weeks after radiotherapy alone, or was given together with temozolomide cycles in the groups whose treatment included chemotherapy. Of the 30 to 35 patients who were treated, about 62% were male and around 40% were female, and the mean age was around 40 years. Prior to enrollment, patients had been given standard therapy consisting of radiotherapy alone, temozolomide alone, or radiochemotherapy with temozolomide, with the combination given to most patients. Peripheral blood was drawn at six visits: V03 (baseline), V05, V07, V10, V12 and V13. Longitudinal TCRB deep sequencing was performed for some 25 treated patients wherever samples were available for exploratory analyses.

The time point label for this specimen denotes: week 11, during vaccination. Each vaccine dose, consisting of 300 ug of a 20-mer mutant IDH1 peptide in Montanide, was administered subcutaneously with topical imiquimod. Newly diagnosed WHO grade 3 or 4 IDH1-mutant astrocytomas showing loss of nuclear ATRX were present in the donors. The samples were drawn from NOA16, a multicentre, single-arm, open-label phase I trial in Germany that tested a mutant IDH1 peptide vaccine in humans for the first time. Genomic DNA for TCRB sequencing was extracted from EDTA blood using the DNeasy Blood and Tissue Kit. Broad study findings and their caveats: The authors stated that sample limitations prevented analyses of patient blood samples from being reproduced. Availability determined which PBMC samples were chosen for TCRB deep sequencing. Immune responses induced by the vaccine were seen in over 90% of patients across multiple MHC alleles. Pseudoprogression seemed to be unrelated to changes in the top peripheral T cell clonotypes found by TCRB sequencing.

V has 5 bases trimmed and J has 6 bases trimmed; junction bases matching no gene number 7. Its CDR3 holds 13 amino acids, cysteine through phenylalanine. Only the CDR3 region is kept as DNA, spanning 39 bases read in frame from base 1. In the germline V gene (reference sequence), CDR1 corresponds to MNHEY and CDR2 to SMNVEV. The library came from the immunoSEQ multiplex PCR assay. Rearranged TCR beta chain sequences were amplified using the hsTCRB Kit according to the manufacturer's protocol. Sequencing of TCRB libraries was carried out on an Illumina MiSeq. From the authors' description of their analysis: The kit vendor's proprietary platform handled demultiplexing, trimming and gene mapping. The clones in this table, taken by TCRdb from immuneACCESS, are in-frame only. Not every clone is retained; where verified, under half of the shortfall comes from an unresolved V gene, and the cause of the rest is unknown. Clonal size and the V and J genes are those of that table, whereas D and trimming came from the DNA. The sample table shows about 52,000 clones, and around 90% are seen once. 2% to 2.5% of the sample lies in the top ten.

As concerns this clone: Its antigen remains undetermined. It has no much larger one-base neighbor in the sample; base qualities were not kept.

The V gene is TRBV27 and the J gene is TRBJ2-7; 7 bases in the middle match TRBD2. The source was PBMCs, collected from a glioma patient whose treatment included an IDH1 peptide vaccine. The clonotype originates from a man aged 45 to 65 with glioma. The DNA reads as follows: TGTGCCAGCAGTCAGCGACTAGCTCGCGAGCAGTACTTC. This sequence encodes CASSQRLAREQYF.